This TCR beta chain came from a study of shared clonotypes between healthy human individuals. The germline gives CDR1 SNHLY, CDR2 FYNNEI. This CDR3 has 11 amino acids. Deletions cut 3 bases from V and 4 bases from J, with 4 bases between. Only in-frame clones appear in the TCRdb table, and some are missing; sequencing was by immunoSEQ multiplex PCR. The sample records over a million clones, roughly 97% being singletons. This clonotype was sampled from a young man in good health. Input material: naive CD4+ T cells sorted from blood. Subset described: CD45RA+ positively selected. The chain employs TRBV2 and TRBJ2-7; D uncertain. The CDR3 is CASSDWYEQYF. DNA of the CDR3: TGTGCCAGCAGTGACTGGTACGAGCAGTACTTC.